This record concerns one T cell receptor beta chain sequence. No antigen is known for it. The CDR3 is 14 amino acids. Trimming stripped 6 bases from V and 11 bases from J, with 22 bases between. CDR1 is ENHRY and CDR2 is SYGVKD in the germline V gene. The entry originates in a study of persistence of HIV-infected CD4 T cells. Overall study: Two participants gave one leukapheresis sample; others gave up to about 180 mL blood repeatedly.

Study results and limitations: Degenerate expanded CDR3beta sequences were enriched among CMV- and Gag-responding cells. Bulk TCR data could not be restricted to HIV-1-infected CMV-responding cells.

Cells were stimulated with overlapping HIV-1 Gag 15-mer peptides. CD40L-negative CD69-negative CD45RO-high memory CD4+ T cells were sorted as populations depleted of antigen-responding cells. The libraries were made with immunoSEQ version 4 in survey mode. TCRdb's copy holds only in-frame clones and misses some; the assay was immunoSEQ multiplex PCR. Of about 36,000 clones listed, around 86% are singletons. The receptor comes from an adult with HIV. The donor label of this sample is uncertain. The chain links TRBV10-3 to TRBJ1-1; D not certain. The sequencing used cultured CD4+ T cells from PBMCs, collected from a patient who received antiretroviral therapy. CDR3 nucleotides: TGTGCCATCAGACGAGGAAGCGACCCCTCGGAGGCTTTCTTT. Its translation: CAIRRGSDPSEAFF.